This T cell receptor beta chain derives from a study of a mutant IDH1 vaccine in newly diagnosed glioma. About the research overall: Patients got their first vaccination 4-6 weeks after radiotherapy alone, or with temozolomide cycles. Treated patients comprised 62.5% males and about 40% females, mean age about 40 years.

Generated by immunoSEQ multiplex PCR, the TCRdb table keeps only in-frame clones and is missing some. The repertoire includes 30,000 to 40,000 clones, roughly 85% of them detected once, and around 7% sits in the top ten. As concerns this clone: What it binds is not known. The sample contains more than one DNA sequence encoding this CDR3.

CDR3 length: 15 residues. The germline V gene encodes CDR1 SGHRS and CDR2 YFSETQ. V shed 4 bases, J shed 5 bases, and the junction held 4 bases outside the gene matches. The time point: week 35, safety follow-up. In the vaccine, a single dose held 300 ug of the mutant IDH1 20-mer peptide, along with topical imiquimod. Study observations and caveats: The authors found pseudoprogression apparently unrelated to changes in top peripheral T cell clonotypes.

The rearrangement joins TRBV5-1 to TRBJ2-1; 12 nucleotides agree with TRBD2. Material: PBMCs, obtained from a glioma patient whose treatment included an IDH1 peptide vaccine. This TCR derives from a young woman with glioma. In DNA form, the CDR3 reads TGCGCCAGCAGCACGCTAGCGGGGGGGCACAATGAGCAGTTCTTC. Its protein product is CASSTLAGGHNEQFF.